Below, 2 T cell receptor beta chains from the same sample are listed, as sequenced in a study of T cells in Graves' hyperthyroidism and ophthalmopathy (dated by TCRdb to the late 2010s). The method behind the library was multiplex PCR. For sequencing, an Illumina HiSeq 2000 was employed. Amplification of TCR beta CDR3 regions was carried out from RNA transcripts. The TCR CDR3 was subjected to a first round of RT-PCR using the HTBI primer set and the Qiagen OneStep RT-PCR kit. TCRdb trimmed public reads at Q25 via fastp, called clones via MiXCR and kept in-frame beta chains. Records with the same CDR3 protein are collapsed into one entry carrying the most frequent genes and DNA. The table for this sample lists around 570,000 distinct CDR3 sequences; nearly 20% of them were counted only once. Roughly 50% of the sample lies in the top ten. Sequencing was done on a sample of blood. The source of these receptors is a middle-aged man with Graves' ophthalmopathy.

This clonotype was picked up many times. The rearrangement uses TRBV3-1 and TRBJ2-6; D gene unclear. Trimming pared 1 base from V and 1 base from J, leaving 11 bases between. CDR3 length: 17 amino acids. Germline CDR1 reads LGHDT; CDR2 reads YNNKEL (reference sequence). The DNA for the CDR3 is TGTGCCAGCAGCCAAGCAGATCCGTCTTCTGGGGCCAACGTCCTGACTTTC. Protein sequence: CASSQADPSSGANVLTF.

This clonotype came up a few times. The V call is TRBV20-1, the J call TRBJ1-1; D is possibly TRBD1 (6 bases). The CDR3 totals 15 residues. Between the trimmed V and J ends, which lost 0 bases and 3 bases, there was a span of 14 bases. Germline assignment: CDR1 DFQATT and CDR2 SNEGSKA (reference sequence). The CDR3 DNA reads as TGCAGTGCTAGAGATAATCTGTACAGGGACACTGAAGCTTTCTTT. Translated, it gives CSARDNLYRDTEAFF.